These 14 T cell receptor beta chains were all obtained from the same sample, sequenced in a study of CD8+CD57+ T cells in acquired aplastic anemia. The patients chosen for sequencing had shown expansion of CD8+CD57+ cells (detected by flow cytometry). It was genomic DNA that served as the template for profiling TCR beta VDJ and CDR3. One entry per CDR3 protein, called by TCRdb with MiXCR from the reads. The sample has approximately 300,000 distinct CDR3 sequences, 50% to 65% seen once. Sequencing used sorted CD4+, CD8+, or CD8+CD57+ T cells (not recorded which) from PBMCs. These receptors came from a human donor with aplastic anemia.

The chain uses TRBV4-3 and TRBJ2-7; TRBD2 is a possible D gene (5 bases). Germline V gene sequence: CDR1 LGHNA, CDR2 YSLEER. V was trimmed by 3 bases and J by 3 bases, leaving 12 bases between them. The CDR3 loop spans 14 amino acids. CDR3 sequence (DNA): TGCGCCAGCAGCCATGACCCGGGAAACTACGAGCAGTACTTC. Its translation: CASSHDPGNYEQYF.

This clonotype showed up many times. The V and J genes are TRBV6-6 and TRBJ2-1; the match to TRBD1 covers 8 bases. Per germline, CDR1 MNHNY and CDR2 SVGAGI (reference sequence). This CDR3 has 13 amino acids. J lost 6 bases, V lost 6 bases, and 4 bases had no gene match. Written as DNA, the CDR3 is TGTGCCAGCAGGCGGGGACAGGTCAATGAGCAGTTCTTC. The encoded protein is CASRRGQVNEQFF.

The J gene is TRBJ1-2, the V gene TRBV29-1, with a tentative D call TRBD1 (5 bases). V was trimmed by 8 bases and J by 0 bases, leaving 16 bases between them. The CDR3 is made up of 14 amino acids. Germline assignment: CDR1 SQVTM and CDR2 ANQGSEA. As DNA, the CDR3 is TGCAGCAGTTTCCCAGGGAGGCCTAACTATGGCTACACCTTC. This encodes CSSFPGRPNYGYTF.

The table lists this clonotype with many counts. V gene TRBV5-1 combines with J gene TRBJ2-5, with TRBD2 identical over 9 bases. Germline CDR1 is SGHRS and CDR2 is YFSETQ. This CDR3 is built from 14 residues. V gave up 4 bases and J gave up 4 bases; unmatched junction bases: 5. DNA for the CDR3: TGCGCCAGCAGCGCCGGGACTAGCAGAGAGACCCAGTACTTC. As protein: CASSAGTSRETQYF.

This clonotype appeared a few times. The rearrangement uses TRBV2 and TRBJ2-7, with D maybe TRBD2 (6 bases). Trimming removed 5 bases from V and 6 bases from J, with 14 bases in between. The CDR3 is 13 residues long. The germline V gene has CDR1 SNHLY and CDR2 FYNNEI. The CDR3 sequence: CASSRDQGGEQYF. In DNA, the CDR3 is TGTGCCAGCAGTAGGGACCAGGGAGGCGAGCAGTACTTC.

There are a few counts of this clonotype. J is TRBJ1-1 and V is TRBV19; D gene unclear. The germline gives CDR1 LNHDA, CDR2 SQIVND (reference sequence). V gave up 4 bases and J gave up 5 bases, with 11 bases separating them. The CDR3 contains 13 residues. Written as DNA, the CDR3 is TGTGCCAGTAGTACAGGAACGTGGACTGAAGCTTTCTTT. Its protein product is CASSTGTWTEAFF.

The CDR3 DNA reads TGTGCCAGTAGTATAGGACCGAATAACAATCAGCCCCAGCATTTT. This gives the protein CASSIGPNNNQPQHF. This chain joins TRBV19 and TRBJ1-5; no reliable D call. Looked up from germline, CDR1 is LNHDA and CDR2 is SQIVND (reference sequence). This CDR3 is built from 15 residues. The ends were cut back, 1 base at V and 3 bases at J, with 10 bases in the middle.

The gene calls are TRBV24-1 and TRBJ1-4; 8 positions match TRBD1. The CDR3 extends over 16 amino acids. CDR1 and CDR2 from the germline V gene are KGHDR and SFDVKD. The V gene end was trimmed by 6 bases and the J gene end by 4 bases; junction bases not matched to a gene: 9. CDR3 DNA: TGTGCCACCAGTTTAAGCCGGGACAGGAATAATGAAAAACTGTTTTTT. Encoded protein: CATSLSRDRNNEKLFF.

This chain connects TRBV10-3 to TRBJ2-1; 9 bases line up with TRBD2. Germline CDR1 and CDR2: ENHRY and SYGVKD. The V segment lost 6 bases and the J segment 7 bases; nucleotides outside the gene matches: 1. The CDR3 runs 12 residues. CDR3 loop: CAISGLANEQFF. In nucleotides, the CDR3 is TGTGCCATCAGCGGACTAGCGAATGAGCAGTTCTTC.

This clonotype has a count of ten or more. The chain recombines TRBV5-1 with TRBJ1-1; no clear D. V lost 0 bases, J lost 6 bases, and 9 bases lay in between. Germline V CDR1 and CDR2: SGHRS, YFSETQ. CDR3 size: 13 residues. DNA for the CDR3: TGCGCCAGCAGCTTGGCCGGGAGCTCTGAAGCTTTCTTT. Translation: CASSLAGSSEAFF.

The chain uses TRBV12-3 or TRBV12-4 and TRBJ1-5, with no clear D. The CDR3 is 15 amino acids. The V and J ends lost 1 base and 3 bases respectively, with 10 bases between them. CDR3 region: CASSLGLFNNQPQHF. Written as DNA, the CDR3 is TGTGCCAGCAGTTTAGGCCTTTTTAACAATCAGCCCCAGCATTTT.

The gene calls are TRBV14 and TRBJ1-1; D is uncertain. Deletions cut 2 bases from V and 2 bases from J, with 3 bases between. The CDR3 covers 12 residues. The germline V gene has CDR1 SGHDN and CDR2 FVKESK. This CDR3 is CASSQTNTEAFF. Here the CDR3 DNA reads TGTGCCAGCAGCCAAACCAACACTGAAGCTTTCTTT.

This clonotype was counted between two and nine times. The rearrangement links TRBV18 to TRBJ2-5; no definite D call. Looked up from germline, CDR1 is KGHSH and CDR2 is LQKENI. The V end was cut by 2 bases, the J end by 5 bases, with 9 bases between. The CDR3 has 13 residues. This CDR3 reads CASSPAGRETQYF. The CDR3 bases are TGTGCCAGCTCACCAGCTGGTCGCGAGACCCAGTACTTC. Filled out from reference TRBV18 and TRBJ2-5, the complete variable domain reads NAGVMQNPRHLVRRRGQEARLRCSPMKGHSHVYWYRQLPEEGLKFMVYLQKENIIDESGMPKERFSAEFPKEGPSILRIQQVVRGDSAAYFCASSPAGRETQYFGPGTRLLVL.

This chain links TRBV11-2 with TRBJ2-1; the D gene is possibly TRBD2 (5 bases). The CDR3 is 15 residues long. From germline, CDR1 is SGHAT and CDR2 FQNNGV. Trimming shortened V by 5 bases and J by 2 bases, and 13 bases separated the two germline ends. CDR3 in amino acids: CASSPRDSPYNEQFF. As DNA, the CDR3 is TGTGCCAGCAGCCCCCGGGATTCACCCTACAATGAGCAGTTCTTC.